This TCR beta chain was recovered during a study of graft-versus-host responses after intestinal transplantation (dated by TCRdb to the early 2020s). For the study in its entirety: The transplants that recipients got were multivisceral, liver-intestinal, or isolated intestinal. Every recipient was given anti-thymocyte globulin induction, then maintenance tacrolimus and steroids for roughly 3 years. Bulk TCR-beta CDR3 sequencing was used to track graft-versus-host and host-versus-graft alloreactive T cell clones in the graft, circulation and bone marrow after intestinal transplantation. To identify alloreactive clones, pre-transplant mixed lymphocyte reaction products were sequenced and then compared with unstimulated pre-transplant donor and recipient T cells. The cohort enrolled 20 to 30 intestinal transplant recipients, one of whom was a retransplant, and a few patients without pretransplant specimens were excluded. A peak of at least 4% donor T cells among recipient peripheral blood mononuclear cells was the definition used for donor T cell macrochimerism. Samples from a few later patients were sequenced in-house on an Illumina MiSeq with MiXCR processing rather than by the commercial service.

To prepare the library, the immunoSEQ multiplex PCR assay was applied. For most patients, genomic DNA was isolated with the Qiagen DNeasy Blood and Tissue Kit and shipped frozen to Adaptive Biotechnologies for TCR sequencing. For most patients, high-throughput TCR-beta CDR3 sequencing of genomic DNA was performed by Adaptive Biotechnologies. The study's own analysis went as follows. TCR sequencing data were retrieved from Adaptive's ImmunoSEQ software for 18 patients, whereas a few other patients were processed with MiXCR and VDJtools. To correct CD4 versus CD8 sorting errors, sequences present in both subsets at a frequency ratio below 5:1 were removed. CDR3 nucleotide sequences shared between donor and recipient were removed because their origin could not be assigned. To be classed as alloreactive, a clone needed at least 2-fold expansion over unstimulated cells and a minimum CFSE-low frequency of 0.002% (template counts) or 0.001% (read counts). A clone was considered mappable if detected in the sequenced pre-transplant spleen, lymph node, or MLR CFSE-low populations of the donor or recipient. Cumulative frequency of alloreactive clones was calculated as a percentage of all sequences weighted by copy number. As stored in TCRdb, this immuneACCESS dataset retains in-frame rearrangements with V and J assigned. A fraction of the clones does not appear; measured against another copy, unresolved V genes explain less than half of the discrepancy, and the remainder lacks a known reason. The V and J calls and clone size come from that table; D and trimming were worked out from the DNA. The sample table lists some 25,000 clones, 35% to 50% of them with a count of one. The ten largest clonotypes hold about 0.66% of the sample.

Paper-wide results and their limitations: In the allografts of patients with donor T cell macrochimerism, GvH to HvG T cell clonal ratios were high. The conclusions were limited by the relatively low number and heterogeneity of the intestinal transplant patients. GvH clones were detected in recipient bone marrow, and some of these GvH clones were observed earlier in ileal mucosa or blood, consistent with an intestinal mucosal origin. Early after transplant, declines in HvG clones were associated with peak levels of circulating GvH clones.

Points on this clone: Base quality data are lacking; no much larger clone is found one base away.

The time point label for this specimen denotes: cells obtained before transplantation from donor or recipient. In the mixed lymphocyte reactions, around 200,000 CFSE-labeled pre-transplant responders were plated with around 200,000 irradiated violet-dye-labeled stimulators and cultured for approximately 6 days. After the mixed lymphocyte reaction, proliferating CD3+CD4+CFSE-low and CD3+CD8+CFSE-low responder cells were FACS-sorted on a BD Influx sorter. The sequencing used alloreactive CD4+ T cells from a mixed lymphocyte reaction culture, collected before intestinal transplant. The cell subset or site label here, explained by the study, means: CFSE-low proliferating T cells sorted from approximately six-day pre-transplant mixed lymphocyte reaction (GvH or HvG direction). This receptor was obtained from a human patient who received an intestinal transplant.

CDR3 region: CASSQGASYYEQYF. DNA sequence: TGCGCCAGCAGCCAAGGGGCCAGCTACTACGAGCAGTACTTC. The chain couples TRBV4-1 to TRBJ2-7; the D gene lacks a confident call. The CDR3 contains 14 residues, cysteine and phenylalanine counted. The CDR3 DNA has 42 bases and is translated from base 1. The junction carries 10 bases between V and J, which are trimmed by 1 base and 3 bases respectively. CDR1 and CDR2 are read off the germline V gene as MGHRA and YSYEKL.